The 20 T cell receptor beta chains in this list originate from one sample, sequenced in a study of cytomegalovirus exposure and HLA in healthy donors. The study ran its PCR with 60 Vbeta and 13 Jbeta primers. The table came from immunoSEQ multiplex PCR; TCRdb's copy has only in-frame clones and leaves some out. The sample lists under 150,000 clones, roughly 79% occurring once. The source material was PBMCs. All receptors derive from a male donor in good health and CMV-seronegative.

This chain links TRBV7-2 with TRBJ1-5; 7 bases are shared with TRBD1. The CDR3 contains 15 residues. CDR1 and CDR2 (germline): SGHTA, FQGNSA. The trim removed 5 bases at V and 8 bases at J, leaving 12 bases unmatched. CDR3 region: CASSRQGSDKEPQHF. The CDR3 DNA reads as TGTGCCAGCAGCCGACAGGGCTCAGACAAGGAGCCCCAGCATTTT.

This clone was seen only once. The genes are TRBV5-8 and TRBJ1-1, with D perhaps TRBD1 (5 bases). The V end was cut by 0 bases, the J end by 10 bases, with 13 bases between. This CDR3 is 13 amino acids long. Germline CDR1 is SGHTS and CDR2 is YDEGEE. This CDR3 is CASSLVEGARAFF. The CDR3 bases are TGTGCCAGCAGCTTGGTCGAAGGGGCCAGAGCTTTCTTT.

V is TRBV19 and J is TRBJ2-1, with TRBD2 matching over 9 bases. Germline CDR1 is LNHDA and CDR2 is SQIVND (reference sequence). This CDR3 region has 16 residues. V lost 7 bases, J lost 9 bases, and 16 bases stayed unmatched. CDR3 coding DNA: TGTGCCAGTACCCTGGGGGCGGGGGGGCCAGGGGCTGAGCAGTTCTTC. Encoded protein: CASTLGAGGPGAEQFF.

About this clone itself: An end of the junction does not agree with germline; a read error may underlie this. Other DNA variants within this sample encode the same CDR3. The chain uses TRBV13 and TRBJ2-3, with a weak D call TRBD2 (6 bases). Germline CDR1 reads PRHDT; CDR2 reads FYEKMQ (reference sequence). The CDR3 runs to 16 residues. This CDR3 reads CASSLGGGMWSHTQYF. The CDR3, as DNA: TGTGCCAGCAGCTTAGGGGGCGGGATGTGGAGTCATACGCAGTATTTC.

The gene calls are TRBV30 and TRBJ2-1; TRBD1 aligns across 7 bases. Looked up from germline, CDR1 is GTSNPN and CDR2 is SVGIG (reference sequence). J lost 6 bases, V lost 2 bases, and 7 bases had no gene match. CDR3 size: 14 residues. Here the CDR3 DNA reads TGTGCCTGGAGTCTGCCGGGACAGATCAATGAGCAGTTCTTC. Translating it yields CAWSLPGQINEQFF.

This chain uses TRBV5-1 with TRBJ1-1; weak D call: TRBD1 (6 bases). Germline V gene data show CDR1 as SGHRS and CDR2 as YFSETQ. CDR3 length: 15 residues. Trimming removed 5 bases at V and 0 bases at J, with 14 bases between. In DNA form, the CDR3 reads TGCGCCAGCAGTGCCGGGACACTCCTGAACACTGAAGCTTTCTTT. Protein: CASSAGTLLNTEAFF.

The rearrangement uses TRBV9 and TRBJ1-2, with D perhaps TRBD1 (5 bases). This CDR3 is built from 13 residues. The germline V and J ends were trimmed by 0 bases and 13 bases, with 16 bases remaining between them. Germline lookup yields CDR1 SGDLS and CDR2 YYNGEE. The CDR3 spells CASSVAGGLGITF. The DNA of the CDR3 is TGTGCCAGCAGCGTAGCTGGGGGGTTAGGGATCACCTTC.

A note on this clone: Other DNA sequences in this specimen translate into the identical CDR3. CDR3 protein: CASSIGGPYNEQFF. In DNA, the CDR3 is TGTGCCAGTAGTATAGGGGGCCCCTACAATGAGCAGTTCTTC. V and J are TRBV19 and TRBJ2-1; TRBD1 is a possible D gene (5 bases). This CDR3 comprises 14 residues. Trimming cost V 1 base and J 2 bases, with 6 bases left between them. Looked up from germline, CDR1 is LNHDA and CDR2 is SQIVND (reference sequence). The full variable domain, completed using reference TRBV19 and TRBJ2-1, is DGGITQSPKYLFRKEGQNVTLSCEQNLNHDAMYWYRQDPGQGLRLIYYSQIVNDFQKGDIAEGYSVSREKKESFPLTVTSAQKNPTAFYLCASSIGGPYNEQFFGPGTRLTVL.

V gene TRBV6-5 combines with J gene TRBJ1-2; tentative D call: TRBD1 (5 bases). The CDR3 loop spans 13 amino acids. Per germline, CDR1 MNHEY and CDR2 SVGAGI. Trimming left V 6 bases short and J 4 bases short, with 12 bases between. CDR3 loop: CASRRDASYGYTF. CDR3 coding DNA: TGTGCCAGCAGGCGGGACGCGTCCTATGGCTACACCTTC.

This sequence joins TRBV30 and TRBJ1-2, with D perhaps matching TRBD1 (6 bases). In germline, CDR1 is GTSNPN, CDR2 SVGIG (reference sequence). The V gene lost 4 bases and the J gene lost 3 bases, with 12 bases spanning the gap. CDR3 length: 13 residues. CDR3 DNA sequence: TGTGCCTGGACCCCAGGGGAAGACTATGGCTACACCTTC. It is translated as CAWTPGEDYGYTF.

V gene TRBV27 combines with J gene TRBJ1-2; TRBD1 matches at 8 bases. Losses at the gene ends were 6 bases for V and 3 bases for J; bases not matched to a gene: 15. This CDR3 spans 17 amino acids. Germline values: CDR1 MNHEY, CDR2 SMNVEV (reference sequence). CDR3 amino acids: CASRSPGQGARDYGYTF. For the CDR3, the DNA is TGTGCCAGCAGGTCCCCGGGGCAGGGGGCGAGGGACTATGGCTACACCTTC.

The chain is built from TRBV6-5 and TRBJ1-1; TRBD1 is a possible D gene (5 bases). Germline V gene lookup returns CDR1 MNHEY and CDR2 SVGAGI. CDR3 length: 13 residues. Trimming took off 5 bases at V and 4 bases at J, with 11 bases between the two ends. Written as DNA, the CDR3 is TGTGCCAGCAGTGAAAGGGGTTCCACTGAAGCTTTCTTT. It encodes CASSERGSTEAFF.

This clone was counted only a few times. The V and J genes are TRBV4-2 and TRBJ2-2; 12 nucleotides agree with TRBD2. With 4 bases clipped from V and 3 bases from J, the junction kept 9 bases outside the gene matches. CDR1 is LGHNA and CDR2 is YNFKEQ in the germline V gene. CDR3 length: 18 residues. The CDR3 region is CASSRLGSSGGDTGELFF. CDR3 DNA sequence: TGTGCCAGCAGCCGGTTAGGGTCTAGCGGGGGGGACACCGGGGAGCTGTTTTTT.

The chain joins TRBV5-6 to TRBJ2-3; no reliable D call. The ends were cut back, 0 bases at V and 1 base at J, with 9 bases in the middle. There are 15 residues in the CDR3. Germline CDR1 SGHDT, CDR2 YYEEEE. In nucleotides, the CDR3 is TGTGCCAGCAGCTTGGCCGTGGCAGGCACAGATACGCAGTATTTT. This codes for CASSLAVAGTDTQYF.

A note on this clone: Additional DNA sequences in this sample encode the identical CDR3. V usage is TRBV9 and J usage is TRBJ1-2; 9 bases fit TRBD1. Germline V lookup: CDR1 SGDLS, CDR2 YYNGEE. This CDR3 comprises 12 residues. With V trimmed by 3 bases and J by 6 bases, 0 bases remained unmatched. Here the CDR3 reads CASSGTGDGYTF. The CDR3 coding sequence is TGTGCCAGCAGCGGGACAGGGGATGGCTACACCTTC.

This chain connects TRBV5-1 to TRBJ1-1; 7 positions match TRBD1. Germline CDR1 and CDR2: SGHRS and YFSETQ. V dropped 6 bases and J dropped 4; count of bases not matched to a gene: 15. CDR3 length: 16 amino acids. This chain's CDR3 is CASTRSPGTASTEAFF. The CDR3 nucleotides are TGCGCCAGCACTCGAAGCCCGGGGACAGCCTCCACTGAAGCTTTCTTT. The full variable domain, rest sourced from reference TRBV5-1 and TRBJ1-1, is KAGVTQTPRYLIKTRGQQVTLSCSPISGHRSVSWYQQTPGQGLQFLFEYFSETQRNKGNFPGRFSGRQFSNSRSEMNVSTLELGDSALYLCASTRSPGTASTEAFFGQGTRLTVV.

The CDR3 protein is CASSLRSGREFYNEQFF. CDR3 DNA: TGTGCCAGCAGTTTAAGGTCTGGGCGGGAGTTCTACAATGAGCAGTTCTTC. The chain recombines TRBV27 with TRBJ2-1; TRBD2 agrees at 7 bases. From germline, CDR1 is MNHEY and CDR2 SMNVEV (reference sequence). This CDR3 has 17 amino acids. V shed 2 bases, J shed 3 bases, and the junction held 10 bases outside the gene matches.

The gene calls are TRBV5-6 and TRBJ2-7; D unclear. CDR3 length: 15 amino acids. CDR1 is SGHDT and CDR2 is YYEEEE in the germline V gene. V was shortened by 3 bases and J by 0 bases, with 13 bases between the two germline ends. CDR3 DNA sequence: TGTGCCAGCAGCTCTATCCTAAGGAGCTCCTACGAGCAGTACTTC. Its protein is CASSSILRSSYEQYF.

This clone appeared once. The chain carries TRBV25-1 and TRBJ2-6; D not certain. This CDR3 comprises 15 residues. CDR1 is MGHDK, CDR2 SYGVNS, per germline. Trimming shortened V by 0 bases and J by 2 bases, and 5 bases separated the two germline ends. The CDR3 nucleotides are TGTGCCAGCAGTGAATACTATGCTGGGGCCAACGTCCTGACTTTC. This gives the protein CASSEYYAGANVLTF.

The chain employs TRBV9 and TRBJ1-5; D may be TRBD1 (5 bases). V was trimmed by 3 bases and J by 9 bases, leaving 10 bases between them. The CDR3 is 12 residues long. Germline loops: CDR1 SGDLS, CDR2 YYNGEE. DNA of the CDR3: TGTGCCAGCAGCGCCCTCGGGGGGCCCCAGCATTTT. Amino acids: CASSALGGPQHF.